This is a list of T cell receptor beta chains from one sample in a study of T cell repertoires in cytomegalovirus infection. TCRdb independently ran MiXCR on the reads; one entry per CDR3 protein. The repertoire holds fewer than 200,000 distinct CDR3 sequences, with under 25% as singletons. Input material: PBMCs. The receptors stem from a human donor in good health (CMV status not recorded). Some clones in this sample may be carry-over from other donors' samples. The CDR3 runs from the conserved cysteine through the conserved F or W. The D gene is left open where the match is weak. Expanded clones get a size class; other rows say once, few or many, or leave the size out.

d_gene: TRBD1
len: 14
v_gene: TRBV4-3
j_gene: TRBJ2-4
abundance: many
CDR3aa: CASSLDRGPAIQYF
CDR3nt: TGCGCCAGCAGCCTGGACAGGGGGCCGGCCATTCAGTACTTC

d_gene: TRBD2
len: 14
v_gene: TRBV5-6
j_gene: TRBJ2-5
abundance: .
CDR3aa: CASSLSGGRRTQYF
CDR3nt: TGTGCCAGCAGCTTGAGCGGGGGGCGGAGGACCCAGTACTTC

d_gene: TRBD1
len: 15
v_gene: TRBV9
j_gene: TRBJ1-2
abundance: .
CDR3aa: CASSESLTGVYGYTF
CDR3nt: TGTGCCAGCAGCGAATCCCTGACAGGGGTCTATGGCTACACCTTC

d_gene: .
len: 15
v_gene: TRBV4-3
j_gene: TRBJ1-2
abundance: .
CDR3aa: CASSQENQELYGYTF
CDR3nt: TGCGCCAGCAGCCAAGAAAACCAGGAACTCTATGGCTACACCTTC

d_gene: .
len: 15
v_gene: TRBV7-2
j_gene: TRBJ2-7
abundance: many
CDR3aa: CASSPASLSTYEQYF
CDR3nt: TGTGCCAGCAGCCCGGCCTCCCTCAGTACCTACGAGCAGTACTTC

d_gene: .
len: 13
v_gene: TRBV20-1
j_gene: TRBJ2-7
abundance: .
CDR3aa: CSATIRVGGEQYF
CDR3nt: TGCAGTGCTACCATCAGGGTCGGGGGCGAGCAGTACTTC

d_gene: .
len: 16
v_gene: TRBV6-1
j_gene: TRBJ2-5
abundance: .
CDR3aa: CASSEIGVVSQETQYF
CDR3nt: TGTGCCAGCAGTGAAATCGGCGTGGTGAGCCAAGAGACCCAGTACTTC

d_gene: TRBD2
len: 14
v_gene: TRBV6-1
j_gene: TRBJ2-7
abundance: few
CDR3aa: CASRRLAEEGEQYF
CDR3nt: TGTGCCAGCAGGAGACTAGCGGAGGAGGGAGAGCAGTACTTC

d_gene: .
len: 13
v_gene: TRBV12-3/TRBV12-4
j_gene: TRBJ1-2
abundance: many
CDR3aa: CASSSTGSYGYTF
CDR3nt: TGTGCCAGCAGTTCCACAGGGAGCTATGGCTACACCTTC

d_gene: .
len: 16
v_gene: TRBV7-2
j_gene: TRBJ2-1
abundance: few
CDR3aa: CASSLVRDGFYNEQFF
CDR3nt: TGTGCCAGCAGCCTGGTCCGAGACGGTTTCTACAATGAGCAGTTCTTC

d_gene: .
len: 13
v_gene: TRBV7-9
j_gene: TRBJ1-1
abundance: many
CDR3aa: CASSSRQNTEAFF
CDR3nt: TGTGCCAGCAGCTCCAGACAGAACACTGAAGCTTTCTTT

d_gene: .
len: 16
v_gene: TRBV28
j_gene: TRBJ2-1
abundance: .
CDR3aa: CASSRSPGPGHNEQFF
CDR3nt: TGTGCCAGCAGCCGCTCGCCGGGCCCCGGGCACAATGAGCAGTTCTTC

d_gene: .
len: 12
v_gene: TRBV19
j_gene: TRBJ1-2
abundance: few
CDR3aa: CASSLATYGYTF
CDR3nt: TGTGCCAGTAGTCTGGCAACCTATGGCTACACCTTC

d_gene: TRBD2
len: 16
v_gene: TRBV7-8
j_gene: TRBJ2-2
abundance: many
CDR3aa: CASVLAGGGLNGELFF
CDR3nt: TGTGCCAGCGTCCTCGCCGGGGGGGGGCTAAACGGGGAGCTGTTTTTT

d_gene: .
len: 16
v_gene: TRBV28
j_gene: TRBJ1-6
abundance: once
CDR3aa: CASNNGGSSYNSPLHF
CDR3nt: TGTGCCAGCAACAACGGGGGGAGCTCCTATAATTCACCCCTCCACTTT

d_gene: .
len: 13
v_gene: TRBV29-1
j_gene: TRBJ1-6
abundance: .
CDR3aa: CSVEDTPGGALHF
CDR3nt: TGCAGCGTTGAAGACACCCCCGGGGGGGCCCTCCACTTT

d_gene: .
len: 15
v_gene: TRBV12-5
j_gene: TRBJ2-2
abundance: many
CDR3aa: CASGLFRVQGGELFF
CDR3nt: TGTGCTAGTGGTTTGTTCCGAGTTCAAGGCGGGGAGCTGTTTTTT

d_gene: .
len: 17
v_gene: TRBV19
j_gene: TRBJ1-2
abundance: .
CDR3aa: CASSILGATVSNYGYTF
CDR3nt: TGTGCCAGTAGTATACTCGGGGCCACTGTATCTAACTATGGCTACACCTTC

d_gene: TRBD1
len: 16
v_gene: TRBV20-1
j_gene: TRBJ1-1
abundance: few
CDR3aa: CSARVHGQALNTEAFF
CDR3nt: TGCAGTGCTAGAGTTCACGGACAGGCCCTGAACACTGAAGCTTTCTTT

d_gene: TRBD2
len: 14
v_gene: TRBV7-3
j_gene: TRBJ2-1
abundance: .
CDR3aa: CASSDGLVVNEQFF
CDR3nt: TGTGCCAGCAGCGACGGACTAGTAGTCAATGAGCAGTTCTTC

d_gene: .
len: 16
v_gene: TRBV6-1
j_gene: TRBJ2-1
abundance: once
CDR3aa: CTSNNRRGGAPNEQFF
CDR3nt: TGTACCAGCAACAATAGGCGGGGCGGGGCCCCCAATGAGCAGTTCTTC

d_gene: .
len: 13
v_gene: TRBV10-1
j_gene: TRBJ2-1
abundance: .
CDR3aa: CASSEGQYNEQFF
CDR3nt: TGCGCCAGCAGTGAAGGGCAGTACAATGAGCAGTTCTTC

d_gene: TRBD1
len: 16
v_gene: TRBV28
j_gene: TRBJ2-7
abundance: .
CDR3aa: CASSAPGQGLSYEQYF
CDR3nt: TGTGCCAGCAGTGCCCCGGGACAGGGGCTTTCCTACGAGCAGTACTTC

d_gene: .
len: 14
v_gene: TRBV9
j_gene: TRBJ2-7
abundance: few
CDR3aa: CASSVAASPYEQYF
CDR3nt: TGTGCCAGCAGCGTAGCGGCTAGCCCCTACGAGCAGTACTTC

d_gene: .
len: 14
v_gene: TRBV20-1
j_gene: TRBJ2-7
abundance: .
CDR3aa: CSARDLGGTYEQYF
CDR3nt: TGCAGTGCTAGAGATTTAGGGGGGACGTACGAGCAGTACTTC

d_gene: TRBD1
len: 15
v_gene: TRBV27
j_gene: TRBJ1-2
abundance: .
CDR3aa: CASSLAPGTGGAHTF
CDR3nt: TGTGCCAGCAGCCTCGCCCCCGGGACAGGGGGCGCGCACACCTTC

d_gene: .
len: 14
v_gene: TRBV7-6
j_gene: TRBJ2-1
abundance: many
CDR3aa: CASSLGGNPDEQFF
CDR3nt: TGTGCCAGCAGCTTAGGGGGTAATCCGGATGAGCAGTTCTTC

d_gene: .
len: 13
v_gene: TRBV6-2/TRBV6-3
j_gene: TRBJ1-1
abundance: .
CDR3aa: CASSGGRNTEAFF
CDR3nt: TGTGCCAGCAGTGGTGGGCGGAACACTGAAGCTTTCTTT

d_gene: .
len: 15
v_gene: TRBV28
j_gene: TRBJ2-1
abundance: many
CDR3aa: CASSFVSVSYNEQFF
CDR3nt: TGTGCCAGCAGTTTTGTGAGTGTCTCCTACAATGAGCAGTTCTTC

d_gene: TRBD2
len: 19
v_gene: TRBV6-6
j_gene: TRBJ2-1
abundance: many
CDR3aa: CASSETKFPASGDYNEQFF
CDR3nt: TGTGCCAGCAGCGAGACAAAGTTCCCCGCCAGCGGGGACTACAATGAGCAGTTCTTC

d_gene: .
len: 14
v_gene: TRBV19
j_gene: TRBJ2-7
abundance: few
CDR3aa: CARSIQGGDYEQYF
CDR3nt: TGTGCCAGATCGATACAGGGGGGGGACTACGAGCAGTACTTC

d_gene: .
len: 14
v_gene: TRBV5-1
j_gene: TRBJ1-2
abundance: few
CDR3aa: CASSSDRANYGYTF
CDR3nt: TGCGCCAGCAGCTCCGACCGAGCTAACTATGGCTACACCTTC

d_gene: .
len: 14
v_gene: TRBV7-2
j_gene: TRBJ1-2
abundance: many
CDR3aa: CASSLEVRDVLSTF
CDR3nt: TGTGCCAGCAGCTTAGAGGTCCGAGACGTATTATCCACCTTC

d_gene: TRBD1
len: 14
v_gene: TRBV19
j_gene: TRBJ1-1
abundance: .
CDR3aa: CATRRDSMNTEAFF
CDR3nt: TGTGCCACCAGAAGGGACAGCATGAACACTGAAGCTTTCTTT

d_gene: TRBD1
len: 14
v_gene: TRBV27
j_gene: TRBJ1-6
abundance: .
CDR3aa: CASSLDRAYSPLHF
CDR3nt: TGTGCCAGCAGTTTGGACAGGGCATATTCACCCCTCCACTTT

d_gene: .
len: 17
v_gene: TRBV4-3
j_gene: TRBJ2-5
abundance: .
CDR3aa: CASSRFNEPFSVETQYF
CDR3nt: TGCGCCAGCAGCCGCTTTAACGAACCTTTCTCGGTAGAGACCCAGTACTTC

d_gene: .
len: 14
v_gene: TRBV5-1
j_gene: TRBJ2-7
abundance: many
CDR3aa: CASSLEGEVYEQYF
CDR3nt: TGCGCCAGCAGCTTGGAAGGGGAAGTCTACGAGCAGTACTTC

d_gene: .
len: 14
v_gene: TRBV12-3/TRBV12-4
j_gene: TRBJ2-5
abundance: .
CDR3aa: CASSLITLQETQYF
CDR3nt: TGTGCCAGCAGTTTAATAACACTTCAAGAGACCCAGTACTTC

d_gene: .
len: 13
v_gene: TRBV7-2
j_gene: TRBJ2-2
abundance: many
CDR3aa: CASSFKFPGELFF
CDR3nt: TGTGCCAGCAGCTTCAAATTCCCCGGGGAGCTGTTTTTT

d_gene: TRBD1
len: 20
v_gene: TRBV20-1
j_gene: TRBJ2-6
abundance: .
CDR3aa: CSARERGTGDRLSGANVLTF
CDR3nt: TGCAGTGCTAGAGAGAGAGGGACAGGGGATCGTCTATCTGGGGCCAACGTCCTGACTTTC

d_gene: TRBD1
len: 15
v_gene: TRBV7-6
j_gene: TRBJ2-5
abundance: .
CDR3aa: CASSLRGPSSETQYF
CDR3nt: TGTGCCAGCAGCTTAAGGGGGCCCTCTTCCGAGACCCAGTACTTC

d_gene: .
len: 13
v_gene: TRBV7-9
j_gene: TRBJ1-2
abundance: few
CDR3aa: CASSLVEGVGYTF
CDR3nt: TGTGCCAGCAGCTTAGTTGAAGGGGTCGGCTACACCTTC

d_gene: .
len: 14
v_gene: TRBV5-6
j_gene: TRBJ1-1
abundance: .
CDR3aa: CASSLLQGVAEAFF
CDR3nt: TGTGCCAGCAGCTTGTTACAGGGCGTAGCTGAAGCTTTCTTT

d_gene: .
len: 11
v_gene: TRBV7-2
j_gene: TRBJ2-1
abundance: many
CDR3aa: CASSFNNEQFF
CDR3nt: TGTGCCAGCAGCTTTAACAATGAGCAGTTCTTC

d_gene: .
len: 16
v_gene: TRBV4-1
j_gene: TRBJ1-1
abundance: .
CDR3aa: CASSQDGGQTNTEAFF
CDR3nt: TGTGCCAGCAGCCAAGACGGGGGACAAACGAACACTGAAGCTTTCTTT

d_gene: .
len: 18
v_gene: TRBV5-6
j_gene: TRBJ2-6
abundance: .
CDR3aa: CASSSARVPPSGANVLTF
CDR3nt: TGTGCCAGCAGCTCGGCCCGGGTACCCCCCTCTGGGGCCAACGTCCTGACTTTC

d_gene: .
len: 17
v_gene: TRBV19
j_gene: TRBJ1-5
abundance: .
CDR3aa: CASSIDLRAGPGSAQHF
CDR3nt: TGTGCCAGTAGTATAGATCTTAGGGCAGGGCCCGGGTCGGCCCAGCATTTT

d_gene: TRBD2
len: 17
v_gene: TRBV20-1
j_gene: TRBJ2-3
abundance: .
CDR3aa: CSATSGGTSGRTDTQYF
CDR3nt: TGCAGTGCTACATCGGGCGGGACTAGCGGACGCACAGATACGCAGTATTTT

d_gene: TRBD1
len: 13
v_gene: TRBV7-2
j_gene: TRBJ1-2
abundance: many
CDR3aa: CASSLGTAYGYTF
CDR3nt: TGTGCCAGCAGCCTAGGGACAGCCTATGGCTACACCTTC

d_gene: .
len: 13
v_gene: TRBV5-1
j_gene: TRBJ2-5
abundance: many
CDR3aa: CASSYDPRETQYF
CDR3nt: TGCGCCAGCAGCTACGACCCGCGGGAGACCCAGTACTTC

d_gene: TRBD2
len: 15
v_gene: TRBV24-1
j_gene: TRBJ2-1
abundance: few
CDR3aa: CATSDGGSTYNEQFF
CDR3nt: TGTGCCACCAGTGATGGCGGGAGCACCTACAATGAGCAGTTCTTC

d_gene: .
len: 15
v_gene: TRBV29-1
j_gene: TRBJ2-2
abundance: .
CDR3aa: CSVGGSSSSAGELFF
CDR3nt: TGCAGCGTTGGCGGATCTAGTTCCTCCGCCGGGGAGCTGTTTTTT

d_gene: .
len: 17
v_gene: TRBV28
j_gene: TRBJ2-1
abundance: .
CDR3aa: CASSGTGQESSYNEQFF
CDR3nt: TGTGCCAGCAGTGGGACGGGACAAGAGAGCTCCTACAATGAGCAGTTCTTC